The 21 T cell receptor beta chains given below trace back to one sample, sequenced in a study of CD8 T cells in Susac syndrome. The RNA input was roughly 0.45 to 1 ug, and it was reverse transcribed with random hexamers. TCRdb recomputed calls from the immunoSEQ multiplex PCR reads with MiXCR, one row per CDR3 protein. The sample has about 280,000 distinct CDR3 sequences; roughly 81% are singletons. Material: CD8+ T cells from PBMCs. These receptors all stem from a human donor with multiple sclerosis.

V is TRBV11-1 and J is TRBJ2-3; 13 bases map to TRBD2. This CDR3 contains 20 residues. V shed 1 base and J 4 bases; nucleotides not matched to a gene: 14. CDR1 and CDR2 (germline): SGHAT, FQDESV (reference sequence). CDR3 protein: CASSLELLAGGPFPSDTQYF. CDR3 sequence (DNA): TGTGCCAGCAGCTTAGAGTTACTAGCGGGAGGGCCCTTCCCGTCAGATACGCAGTATTTT.

This chain connects TRBV20-1 to TRBJ2-4, with 9 bases that match TRBD1. This CDR3 has 15 amino acids. CDR1 is DFQATT and CDR2 is SNEGSKA in the germline V gene (reference sequence). V was clipped by 1 base and J by 0 bases; unmatched bases: 1. The CDR3 here is CSARGQGEAKNIQYF. DNA for the CDR3: TGCAGTGCTAGAGGACAGGGGGAAGCCAAAAACATTCAGTACTTC.

The gene calls are TRBV11-2 and TRBJ2-2; possibly TRBD1 for D (5 bases). V lost 1 base, J lost 4 bases, and 16 bases lay in between. CDR1 and CDR2 (germline): SGHAT, FQNNGV. This CDR3 is 17 amino acids long. CDR3 amino acids: CASSLAGGALSTGELFF. The CDR3 nucleotides are TGTGCCAGCAGCTTAGCGGGTGGGGCACTCTCCACCGGGGAGCTGTTTTTT.

V is TRBV24-1 and J is TRBJ1-2, with TRBD1 identical over 7 bases. V trimming: 3 bases; J trimming: 7 bases; junction bases outside the gene matches: 7. The CDR3 is 14 amino acids. Germline CDR1 KGHDR, CDR2 SFDVKD. The chain's CDR3 is CATSDADREFGYTF. As DNA, the CDR3 is TGTGCCACCAGTGATGCCGACAGGGAGTTTGGCTACACCTTC.

The chain couples TRBV7-8 to TRBJ1-1, with D possibly being TRBD1 (5 bases). Germline values: CDR1 SGHVS, CDR2 FQNEAQ. This CDR3 comprises 14 residues. The ends were cut back, 4 bases at V and 3 bases at J, with 12 bases in the middle. DNA for the CDR3: TGTGCCAGCAGCTCAGGGTTAGGGGACACTGAAGCTTTCTTT. It encodes CASSSGLGDTEAFF.

This clonotype has more than one count but fewer than ten. The rearrangement joins TRBV6-1 to TRBJ1-1; D is undetermined. V lost 6 bases and J 1 base, leaving 9 bases between the germline ends. From germline, CDR1 is MNHNS and CDR2 SASEGT. This CDR3 has 13 residues. CDR3 coding DNA: TGTGCCAGCAGCTTGCTACCGAACACTGAAGCTTTCTTT. The encoded protein is CASSLLPNTEAFF.

The rearrangement links TRBV5-4 to TRBJ1-6; D remains unclear. Trimming cost V 7 bases and J 7 bases, with 18 bases left between them. Germline CDR1 is SGHNT and CDR2 is YYREEE (reference sequence). The CDR3 sequence is 15 residues long. This chain's CDR3 is CASRGMDGRNSPLHF. The DNA of the CDR3 is TGTGCCAGCCGTGGAATGGACGGACGGAATTCACCCCTCCACTTT.

J is TRBJ2-7 and V is TRBV3-1; possible D gene TRBD1, 5 bases. This CDR3 spans 15 amino acids. The germline V gene encodes CDR1 LGHDT and CDR2 YNNKEL (reference sequence). The V end was cut by 0 bases, the J end by 3 bases, with 12 bases between. The CDR3 is CASSQDQGQGYEQYF. The CDR3 DNA sequence: TGTGCCAGCAGCCAAGATCAAGGGCAGGGCTACGAGCAGTACTTC.

The chain uses TRBV7-8 and TRBJ2-7, with D perhaps assigned TRBD1 or TRBD2 (5 bases each). Trimming left V 1 base short and J 5 bases short, with 15 bases between. Germline V gene sequence: CDR1 SGHVS, CDR2 FQNEAQ. This CDR3 has 15 residues. CDR3 DNA sequence: TGTGCCAGCAGCTTAGAACTCGGGGCCCCTGACGAGCAGTACTTC. It encodes CASSLELGAPDEQYF.

V is TRBV11-2 and J is TRBJ2-5; possibly TRBD2 for D (6 bases). This CDR3 has 15 amino acids. Trimming removed 5 bases from V and 2 bases from J, with 15 bases in between. Per germline, CDR1 SGHAT and CDR2 FQNNGV. The CDR3 bases are TGTGCCAGCAGCCCCGGGCCGGGGGAACAAGAGACCCAGTACTTC. Amino acid sequence: CASSPGPGEQETQYF.

The chain carries TRBV12-3 or TRBV12-4 and TRBJ1-1; D not resolved. This CDR3 is built from 13 residues. V lost 6 bases, J lost 3 bases, and 11 bases lay in between. The CDR3 sequence is CASRLPWHTEAFF. The CDR3 DNA reads as TGTGCCAGCAGATTACCCTGGCACACTGAAGCTTTCTTT.

This chain connects TRBV27 to TRBJ2-5; D remains ambiguous. The length of the CDR3 is 14 residues. Trimming left V 5 bases short and J 0 bases short, with 10 bases between. Germline loops: CDR1 MNHEY, CDR2 SMNVEV (reference sequence). CDR3 sequence reads: CASSRTPNQETQYF. The DNA for the CDR3 is TGTGCCAGCAGTAGAACACCGAACCAAGAGACCCAGTACTTC.

CDR3 coding DNA: TGTGCCAGCAGTTTATGGGCCCCATATATTAGCACAGATACGCAGTATTTT. Amino acid sequence: CASSLWAPYISTDTQYF. This chain connects TRBV27 to TRBJ2-3; D is uncertain. Germline V gives CDR1 MNHEY, CDR2 SMNVEV (reference sequence). This CDR3 has 17 amino acids. Trimming removed 1 base from V and 0 bases from J, with 14 bases in between.

This rearrangement joins TRBV25-1 to TRBJ1-5, with a possible D match to TRBD1 (5 bases). V lost 2 bases to trimming and J lost 4 bases, with 12 bases between them. Germline lookup yields CDR1 MGHDK and CDR2 SYGVNS. This CDR3 comprises 15 residues. The DNA for the CDR3 is TGTGCCAGCAGTGAAGGCGTCAGGGCGAATCAGCCCCAGCATTTT. This sequence encodes CASSEGVRANQPQHF. Complete variable domain (other parts from reference TRBV25-1 and TRBJ1-5): EADIYQTPRYLVIGTGKKITLECSQTMGHDKMYWYQQDPGMELHLIHYSYGVNSTEKGDLSSESTVSRIRTEHFPLTLESARPSHTSQYLCASSEGVRANQPQHFGDGTRLSIL.

The chain couples TRBV7-9 to TRBJ2-7; D is perhaps TRBD1 or TRBD2 (5 bases each). This CDR3 has 14 residues. Per germline, CDR1 SEHNR and CDR2 FQNEAQ (reference sequence). The germline V and J ends were trimmed by 5 bases and 0 bases, with 11 bases remaining between them. The CDR3 DNA sequence: TGTGCCAGCAGCCGGGACCGCAACTCCTACGAGCAGTACTTC. The encoded protein is CASSRDRNSYEQYF. The variable domain in full, completed from reference TRBV7-9 and TRBJ2-7, reads DTGVSQNPRHKITKRGQNVTFRCDPISEHNRLYWYRQTLGQGPEFLTYFQNEAQLEKSRLLSDRFSAERPKGSFSTLEIQRTEQGDSAMYLCASSRDRNSYEQYFGPGTRLTVT.

With respect to this clonotype: The conserved closing phenylalanine or tryptophan is absent in this CDR3, likely reflecting a read error. The chain couples TRBV5-4 to TRBJ2-1; perhaps D is TRBD1 or TRBD2 (5 bases each). The germline V gene encodes CDR1 SGHNT and CDR2 YYREEE (reference sequence). The CDR3 length is 13 residues. V was cut by 2 bases and J by 9 bases, with 12 bases left in between. The CDR3 region is CASSFVGTLEQFS. DNA of the CDR3: TGTGCCAGCAGCTTCGTGGGGACGCTTGAGCAGTTCTCC.

The chain is built from TRBV29-1 and TRBJ2-5; maybe TRBD1 (6 bases). The CDR3 contains 15 residues. Germline lookup yields CDR1 SQVTM and CDR2 ANQGSEA. V lost 0 bases, J lost 6 bases, and 17 bases lay in between. CDR3 residues: CSVEDPTGYQKTQYF. CDR3 DNA: TGCAGCGTTGAAGATCCGACAGGCTACCAGAAGACCCAGTACTTC. Using reference TRBV29-1 and TRBJ2-5 for the parts outside the CDR3, the full variable domain is SAVISQKPSRDICQRGTSLTIQCQVDSQVTMMFWYRQQPGQSLTLIATANQGSEATYESGFVIDKFPISRPNLTFSTLTVSNMSPEDSSIYLCSVEDPTGYQKTQYFGPGTRLLVL.

This clonotype appeared a single time. This sequence joins TRBV3-1 and TRBJ1-5; 10 bases agree with TRBD1. Germline V lookup: CDR1 LGHDT, CDR2 YNNKEL (reference sequence). CDR3 length: 19 amino acids. The ends lost 2 bases at V and 0 bases at J; junction bases unmatched: 10. CDR3 loop: CASSQRIGTGAISNQPQHF. CDR3 sequence (DNA): TGTGCCAGCAGCCAACGGATAGGGACAGGGGCGATTAGCAATCAGCCCCAGCATTTT.

This clonotype has only one observation. V and J are TRBV28 and TRBJ1-3, with D possibly matching TRBD1 (5 bases). The CDR3 runs to 15 residues. Germline V gives CDR1 MDHEN, CDR2 SYDVKM. The V end was cut by 5 bases, the J end by 0 bases, with 11 bases between. The CDR3 spells CASSLIGASGNTIYF. Written as DNA, the CDR3 is TGTGCCAGCAGTCTCATCGGGGCCTCTGGAAACACCATATATTTT.

The chain couples TRBV6-5 to TRBJ2-7; no clear D gene. The V gene lost 2 bases and the J gene lost 2 bases, with 10 bases spanning the gap. The germline gives CDR1 MNHEY, CDR2 SVGAGI. This CDR3 contains 14 residues. The CDR3 here is CASSYAENPYEQYF. DNA for the CDR3: TGTGCCAGCAGTTACGCGGAAAACCCCTACGAGCAGTACTTC.

V and J are TRBV12-3 or TRBV12-4 and TRBJ2-1; 9 nucleotides agree with TRBD1. V lost 5 bases to trimming and J lost 5 bases; unmatched junction nucleotides: 7. CDR3 length: 15 amino acids. The CDR3 loop reads CASSPAGTGNNEQFF. The CDR3 DNA is TGTGCCAGCAGTCCGGCGGGGACAGGGAACAATGAGCAGTTCTTC.